A selection of T cell receptor beta chains follows, all from one sample in a study of cytomegalovirus exposure and HLA in healthy donors. Assay used: immunoSEQ multiplex PCR; TCRdb lists only in-frame clones, some missing. The table records 150,000 to 200,000 clones, about 78% of them present only once. The material sequenced was PBMCs. These receptors were obtained from a man between 35 and 55 years old in good health and CMV-seronegative. The conserved cysteine and the conserved F or W are not part of the CDR3 here. A D gene is named only where the DNA matches it firmly.

j_call,d_call,cdr3_length,v_call,cdr3_aa
TRBJ2-5,TRBD2,13,TRBV19,ACSIGLAGAETQY
TRBJ2-7,-,12,TRBV7-9,ASSSPGQTYEQY
TRBJ2-3,TRBD1,12,TRBV18,ASSPLRGLDTQY
TRBJ2-5,TRBD2,15,TRBV9,ASSGGPGLAGVETQY
TRBJ1-1,TRBD1,12,TRBV6-5,ASRITGGGTEAF
TRBJ1-5,TRBD1,13,TRBV19,ASSTGTGWYQPQH
TRBJ2-7,-,13,TRBV5-1,ASSLEVAGPYEQY
-,-,13,TRBV18,ASSPAAGQTNEQY
TRBJ2-2,-,12,TRBV10-3,AIKSEPDAGELF
TRBJ1-3,TRBD1,12,TRBV5-1,ASSPGDRGYTIY
TRBJ1-1,-,13,TRBV5-6,ASSWFGLENTEAF
TRBJ1-2,-,11,TRBV5-8,ASSFSTYYGYT
TRBJ1-1,-,11,TRBV11-3,ASSLVRDTEAF
TRBJ2-2,TRBD1,13,TRBV7-9,ASSSGQDYTGELF
TRBJ1-4,-,11,TRBV6-1,ATVGLANEKLF
TRBJ1-5,-,13,TRBV18,ASSPSSVGSQPQH
TRBJ2-1,-,15,TRBV29-1,SVEGTVKGFSYNEQF
TRBJ1-2,-,14,TRBV10-2,ASSARGQRPNYGYT
TRBJ1-1,TRBD1,12,TRBV7-9,ASTLSNRGAEAF
TRBJ2-5,TRBD2,14,TRBV11-3,ASSTGLAGMRETQY
TRBJ1-1,-,13,TRBV19,ASSIRGVQGTEAF
TRBJ2-1,TRBD2,14,TRBV29-1,SVEDRGLAVPNEQF